This T cell receptor beta chain appears in the sequencing data of a study of cytomegalovirus exposure and HLA in healthy donors. Study-wide findings and caveats: When presence/absence was analysed, sequencing depth was taken to be roughly uniform across donors.

The V and J ends lost 5 bases and 10 bases, in that order; junction bases with no gene match: 6. CDR1 MNHEY and CDR2 SMNVEV come from the germline V gene (reference sequence). CDR3 size: 14 residues. As concerns this clone: Its antigen is undetermined.

60 Vbeta and 13 Jbeta primers were used in PCR. TCRdb's copy holds only in-frame clones and misses some; the assay was immunoSEQ multiplex PCR. The repertoire includes roughly 150,000 clones, roughly 79% of them detected once, and about 1.6% sits in the top ten. The receptor was derived from a man between 40 and 49 years old in good health and CMV-seronegative. The J gene is TRBJ1-6, the V gene TRBV27, with TRBD1 matching over 9 bases. The sequenced sample was PBMCs. In nucleotides, the CDR3 is TGTGCCAGCAGTCCCGGGACAGGGTTATCACCCCTCCACTTT. The encoded protein is CASSPGTGLSPLHF.